Listed below are T cell receptor beta chains from one sample, sequenced in a study of cytomegalovirus exposure and HLA in healthy donors. Repertoires were generated with immunoSEQ multiplex PCR, while TCRdb's copy carries only in-frame clones and drops some. The sample holds 120,000 or so clones, about 90% seen once. Material for sequencing was PBMCs. The receptor set was obtained from a woman under 30 in good health and CMV-seronegative. Each CDR3 is given with its conserved first and last residue. The D gene is left open where the match is weak. Size is stated for part of the rows, as once, few or many counts, or as a class when the clone is expanded.

clone_size: once; d_call: TRBD1; v_call: TRBV27; j_call: TRBJ2-3; cdr3_aa: CASSLNGVGTATDTQYF; cdr3_nt: TGTGCCAGCAGTTTAAATGGAGTCGGGACAGCCACAGATACGCAGTATTTT
clone_size: -; d_call: -; v_call: TRBV6-5; j_call: TRBJ2-7; cdr3_aa: CASRRRRVRFYEQYF; cdr3_nt: TGTGCCAGCAGACGCCGCAGGGTTAGGTTCTACGAGCAGTACTTC
clone_size: -; d_call: TRBD2; v_call: TRBV6-6; j_call: TRBJ2-5; cdr3_aa: CASSRTSARETQYF; cdr3_nt: TGTGCCAGCAGCCGAACTAGCGCTCGAGAGACCCAGTACTTC
clone_size: -; d_call: -; v_call: TRBV7-2; j_call: TRBJ2-2; cdr3_aa: CASSLGQVLPGELFF; cdr3_nt: TGTGCCAGCAGCTTAGGGCAGGTTCTGCCCGGGGAGCTGTTTTTT
clone_size: -; d_call: TRBD1; v_call: TRBV11-2; j_call: TRBJ1-3; cdr3_aa: CASSFRQGGFENTIYF; cdr3_nt: TGTGCCAGCAGCTTCCGACAGGGAGGTTTCGAAAACACCATATATTTT
clone_size: -; d_call: -; v_call: TRBV6-1; j_call: TRBJ2-7; cdr3_aa: CASSELDGQLRDEQYF; cdr3_nt: TGTGCCAGCAGTGAATTAGATGGGCAACTTCGAGACGAGCAGTACTTC
clone_size: -; d_call: TRBD1; v_call: TRBV6-6; j_call: TRBJ2-3; cdr3_aa: CASSSNRQGRRDTQYF; cdr3_nt: TGTGCCAGCAGTTCTAACCGACAGGGGAGGAGAGATACGCAGTATTTT
clone_size: -; d_call: -; v_call: TRBV5-4; j_call: TRBJ1-4; cdr3_aa: CASSFFNSPNEKLFF; cdr3_nt: TGTGCCAGCAGCTTTTTCAACAGTCCGAACGAAAAACTGTTTTTT
clone_size: -; d_call: TRBD1; v_call: TRBV12-5; j_call: TRBJ1-1; cdr3_aa: CASARRGPEAFF; cdr3_nt: TGTGCTAGTGCCCGAAGGGGGCCTGAAGCTTTCTTT
clone_size: -; d_call: -; v_call: TRBV9; j_call: TRBJ2-3; cdr3_aa: CASSVEGGASTDTQYF; cdr3_nt: TGTGCCAGCAGCGTAGAAGGGGGGGCGAGCACAGATACGCAGTATTTT
clone_size: -; d_call: -; v_call: TRBV19; j_call: TRBJ2-5; cdr3_aa: CASSTPDTPVETQYF; cdr3_nt: TGTGCCAGTAGTACTCCCGACACCCCCGTGGAGACCCAGTACTTC
clone_size: -; d_call: TRBD2; v_call: TRBV11-1; j_call: TRBJ2-1; cdr3_aa: CASSPQGLAGYEQFF; cdr3_nt: TGTGCCAGCAGCCCGCAAGGACTAGCGGGCTATGAGCAGTTCTTC
clone_size: -; d_call: TRBD1; v_call: TRBV9; j_call: TRBJ1-1; cdr3_aa: CASSVGAGTGVLGAFF; cdr3_nt: TGTGCCAGCAGCGTAGGGGCCGGGACAGGGGTTTTAGGAGCTTTCTTT
clone_size: -; d_call: -; v_call: TRBV5-4; j_call: TRBJ1-1; cdr3_aa: CASSWTQLGNTEAFF; cdr3_nt: TGTGCCAGCAGCTGGACACAGCTGGGGAACACTGAAGCTTTCTTT
clone_size: -; d_call: -; v_call: TRBV29-1; j_call: TRBJ1-1; cdr3_aa: CSVDQGMMFVPEAFF; cdr3_nt: TGCAGCGTTGACCAGGGTATGATGTTTGTGCCTGAAGCTTTCTTT
clone_size: -; d_call: TRBD1; v_call: TRBV5-1; j_call: TRBJ1-2; cdr3_aa: CASSRTGYANYGYTF; cdr3_nt: TGCGCCAGCAGCCGGACAGGGTATGCTAATTATGGCTACACCTTC
clone_size: -; d_call: TRBD1; v_call: TRBV19; j_call: TRBJ1-1; cdr3_aa: CASTREGAFTEAFF; cdr3_nt: TGTGCCAGTACCCGTGAGGGGGCTTTCACTGAAGCTTTCTTT
clone_size: -; d_call: -; v_call: TRBV30; j_call: TRBJ2-1; cdr3_aa: CAWSVLESYNEQFF; cdr3_nt: TGTGCCTGGAGTGTACTTGAGTCCTACAATGAGCAGTTCTTC
clone_size: -; d_call: -; v_call: TRBV11-1; j_call: TRBJ2-3; cdr3_aa: CASSNRDGVGDTQYF; cdr3_nt: TGTGCCAGCAGCAACAGGGATGGGGTTGGAGATACGCAGTATTTT
clone_size: -; d_call: TRBD1; v_call: TRBV7-2; j_call: TRBJ2-1; cdr3_aa: CASSLLRGQGDNEQFF; cdr3_nt: TGTGCCAGCAGCTTACTCCGGGGACAGGGGGACAATGAGCAGTTCTTC
clone_size: -; d_call: -; v_call: TRBV27; j_call: TRBJ2-3; cdr3_aa: CASSLKGRGPDTQYF; cdr3_nt: TGTGCCAGCAGTTTAAAGGGCAGGGGCCCAGATACGCAGTATTTT
clone_size: -; d_call: TRBD2; v_call: TRBV5-4; j_call: TRBJ2-1; cdr3_aa: CASSPSTSGGAGEQFF; cdr3_nt: TGTGCCAGCAGCCCCTCGACTAGCGGGGGGGCGGGTGAGCAGTTCTTC
clone_size: -; d_call: -; v_call: TRBV10-3; j_call: TRBJ2-1; cdr3_aa: CAISDGGVTGYNEQFF; cdr3_nt: TGTGCCATCAGTGACGGCGGGGTAACCGGCTACAATGAGCAGTTCTTC
clone_size: -; d_call: -; v_call: TRBV19; j_call: TRBJ1-2; cdr3_aa: CASSPQGGGSGYTF; cdr3_nt: TGTGCCAGTAGTCCACAGGGTGGGGGCTCTGGCTACACCTTC
clone_size: -; d_call: TRBD1; v_call: TRBV28; j_call: TRBJ1-2; cdr3_aa: CASSSAGTGNYGYTF; cdr3_nt: TGTGCCAGCAGTTCAGCCGGGACAGGGAACTATGGCTACACCTTC
clone_size: -; d_call: -; v_call: TRBV28; j_call: TRBJ1-3; cdr3_aa: CASSTMWGRSGNTIYF; cdr3_nt: TGTGCCAGCAGTACGATGTGGGGGCGGTCTGGAAACACCATATATTTT
clone_size: -; d_call: TRBD2; v_call: TRBV27; j_call: TRBJ2-1; cdr3_aa: CASSLGTSGRTEQFF; cdr3_nt: TGTGCCAGCAGTTTGGGGACTAGCGGGAGGACCGAGCAGTTCTTC
clone_size: -; d_call: TRBD2; v_call: TRBV10-2; j_call: TRBJ2-5; cdr3_aa: CASRGGSSGRETQYF; cdr3_nt: TGCGCCAGCAGGGGCGGGTCTAGCGGGAGAGAGACCCAGTACTTC
clone_size: -; d_call: TRBD1; v_call: TRBV9; j_call: TRBJ2-5; cdr3_aa: CASSVGRDRGGLNQETQYF; cdr3_nt: TGTGCCAGCAGCGTAGGAAGGGACAGGGGCGGGTTGAACCAAGAGACCCAGTACTTC
clone_size: -; d_call: -; v_call: TRBV28; j_call: TRBJ2-2; cdr3_aa: CASNRRAANTGELFF; cdr3_nt: TGTGCCAGCAATCGGCGGGCTGCGAACACCGGGGAGCTGTTTTTT
clone_size: -; d_call: TRBD2; v_call: TRBV28; j_call: TRBJ2-1; cdr3_aa: CASTLGGATTYNEQFF; cdr3_nt: TGTGCCAGCACCCTCGGGGGGGCAACAACCTACAATGAGCAGTTCTTC
clone_size: few; d_call: -; v_call: TRBV28; j_call: TRBJ1-6; cdr3_aa: CASSPGIPNSPLHF; cdr3_nt: TGTGCCAGCAGTCCAGGGATTCCTAATTCACCCCTCCACTTT
clone_size: few; d_call: -; v_call: TRBV30; j_call: TRBJ1-6; cdr3_aa: CAWTGRYNSPLHF; cdr3_nt: TGTGCCTGGACAGGGCGCTATAATTCACCCCTCCACTTT
clone_size: -; d_call: -; v_call: TRBV30; j_call: TRBJ1-2; cdr3_aa: CAWVPEQGIYGYTF; cdr3_nt: TGTGCCTGGGTTCCGGAACAGGGTATCTATGGCTACACCTTC
clone_size: -; d_call: -; v_call: TRBV27; j_call: TRBJ1-4; cdr3_aa: CASSLSYSNEKLFF; cdr3_nt: TGTGCCAGCAGTTTATCGTACTCCAATGAAAAACTGTTTTTT
clone_size: -; d_call: TRBD2; v_call: TRBV6-6; j_call: TRBJ2-7; cdr3_aa: CASRSGSPSYEQYF; cdr3_nt: TGTGCCAGCCGTAGCGGGAGTCCCTCCTACGAGCAGTACTTC
clone_size: -; d_call: -; v_call: TRBV28; j_call: TRBJ1-2; cdr3_aa: CASSLRRGIFFYGYTF; cdr3_nt: TGTGCCAGCAGTTTACGCAGGGGAATCTTCTTCTATGGCTACACCTTC
clone_size: -; d_call: -; v_call: TRBV7-2; j_call: TRBJ2-1; cdr3_aa: CASSLDFLATSYNEQFF; cdr3_nt: TGTGCCAGCAGCTTAGACTTTCTAGCGACTTCCTACAATGAGCAGTTCTTC
clone_size: -; d_call: TRBD1; v_call: TRBV2; j_call: TRBJ1-1; cdr3_aa: CASSETGGASDTEAFF; cdr3_nt: TGTGCCAGCAGCGAAACAGGGGGCGCCTCGGACACTGAAGCTTTCTTT
clone_size: -; d_call: TRBD2; v_call: TRBV4-2; j_call: TRBJ2-1; cdr3_aa: CASSLLAGAGSGYNEQFF; cdr3_nt: TGTGCCAGCAGCCTACTAGCGGGGGCCGGTAGTGGCTACAATGAGCAGTTCTTC
clone_size: -; d_call: TRBD2; v_call: TRBV5-1; j_call: TRBJ2-3; cdr3_aa: CASSSRLAGGTDTQYF; cdr3_nt: TGCGCCAGCAGCTCGAGACTAGCGGGCGGCACAGATACGCAGTATTTT
clone_size: once; d_call: -; v_call: TRBV4-3; j_call: TRBJ2-1; cdr3_aa: CASSQAPSSYNEQFF; cdr3_nt: TGCGCCAGCAGCCAAGCACCTAGCTCCTACAATGAGCAGTTCTTC
clone_size: -; d_call: -; v_call: TRBV28; j_call: TRBJ1-5; cdr3_aa: CASLGGSNQPQHF; cdr3_nt: TGTGCCAGCCTCGGAGGTAGCAATCAGCCCCAGCATTTT
clone_size: -; d_call: -; v_call: TRBV6-5; j_call: TRBJ1-1; cdr3_aa: CASSRLRGTEAFF; cdr3_nt: TGTGCCAGCAGTAGACTTCGGGGCACTGAAGCTTTCTTT
clone_size: -; d_call: -; v_call: TRBV6-1; j_call: TRBJ2-7; cdr3_aa: CASMRLALSSYEQYF; cdr3_nt: TGTGCCAGCATGAGGCTAGCGCTTTCCTCCTACGAGCAGTACTTC
clone_size: -; d_call: TRBD2; v_call: TRBV6-4; j_call: TRBJ2-1; cdr3_aa: CASSVGGASNEQFF; cdr3_nt: TGTGCCAGCAGTGTCGGGGGGGCCTCGAATGAGCAGTTCTTC
clone_size: -; d_call: TRBD1; v_call: TRBV6-4; j_call: TRBJ2-7; cdr3_aa: CASKPGTGSYEQYF; cdr3_nt: TGTGCCAGCAAACCCGGGACAGGATCCTACGAGCAGTACTTC
clone_size: -; d_call: -; v_call: TRBV19; j_call: TRBJ1-2; cdr3_aa: CASSSRALYYGYTF; cdr3_nt: TGTGCCAGTAGTTCCAGGGCCTTATACTATGGCTACACCTTC
clone_size: -; d_call: -; v_call: TRBV19; j_call: TRBJ2-1; cdr3_aa: CASKYTGDRDEQFF; cdr3_nt: TGTGCCAGCAAATATACGGGAGACAGGGATGAGCAGTTCTTC
clone_size: once; d_call: TRBD1; v_call: TRBV19; j_call: TRBJ2-6; cdr3_aa: CASSVTGLTGANVLTF; cdr3_nt: TGTGCCAGTAGCGTGACAGGGCTTACTGGGGCCAACGTCCTGACTTTC
clone_size: -; d_call: -; v_call: TRBV23-1; j_call: TRBJ2-4; cdr3_aa: CASSQLRLAKNIQYF; cdr3_nt: TGCGCCAGCAGTCAACTAAGACTAGCCAAAAACATTCAGTACTTC
clone_size: -; d_call: -; v_call: TRBV5-1; j_call: TRBJ2-3; cdr3_aa: CASSLYGEDTQYF; cdr3_nt: TGCGCCAGCAGCTTGTACGGTGAAGATACGCAGTATTTT
clone_size: -; d_call: -; v_call: TRBV6-5; j_call: TRBJ2-3; cdr3_aa: CAGKDGGDTDTQYF; cdr3_nt: TGTGCCGGAAAGGACGGGGGAGACACAGATACGCAGTATTTT
clone_size: -; d_call: -; v_call: TRBV28; j_call: TRBJ1-5; cdr3_aa: CASRPEVRVQPQHF; cdr3_nt: TGTGCCAGCAGGCCCGAGGTGAGGGTTCAGCCCCAGCATTTT
clone_size: -; d_call: TRBD1; v_call: TRBV6-6; j_call: TRBJ1-5; cdr3_aa: CASTSTGGPPQHF; cdr3_nt: TGTGCCAGCACCTCGACAGGGGGCCCGCCCCAGCATTTT